The 25 T cell receptor beta chains presented below share a single source sample, sequenced in a study of T cells in women clearing cervical HPV infection. This table comes from immunoSEQ multiplex PCR, and its TCRdb copy is limited to in-frame clones, with some not included. In all, the sample yields fewer than 35,000 clones. Sequenced sample: blood buffy coat. These receptors all stem from a woman aged 18 to 75 with a cervical HPV16 infection that either progressed to CIN3+ or cleared (not recorded which).

About this clone: The read ends 3 residues shy of where the CDR3 ends; the end is completed using the germline J gene. This chain uses TRBV5-1 with TRBJ2-7; a weak D match, TRBD1 (8 bases). V gave up 2 bases and J gave up 0 bases, with 24 bases separating them. CDR3 size: 19 residues. CDR1 and CDR2 (germline): SGHRS, YFSETQ. The sequenced part of the CDR3 DNA is TGCGCCAGCAGCTTTTACCCCCCTCAACAGGGGGGGAGCTCCTACGAG. Protein product: CASSFYPPQQGGSSYE. The whole CDR3 protein reads CASSFYPPQQGGSSYEQYF.

As concerns this clone: Coverage ceases 3 residues before the CDR3 finishes, and the germline J gene fills in the end. The sample contains more than one DNA sequence encoding this CDR3. The chain is built from TRBV7-9 and TRBJ2-7; the match to TRBD1 covers 9 bases. There are 13 residues in the CDR3. V dropped 5 bases and J dropped 3; count of bases not matched to a gene: 2. Germline V gives CDR1 SEHNR, CDR2 FQNEAQ (reference sequence). The covered CDR3 bases are TGTGCCAGCAGCAGGGGACAGGGCTACGAG. This translates into CASSRGQGYE. The entire CDR3 sequence reads CASSRGQGYEQYF.

This clone is medium-sized by frequency. Read sequence stops 3 residues before the CDR3 end, and the germline J gene provides the missing end. This chain links TRBV4-1 with TRBJ2-3; tentatively, D is TRBD1 (5 bases). Germline CDR1 is MGHRA and CDR2 is YSYEKL. Between the trimmed V and J ends, which lost 0 bases and 4 bases, there was a span of 11 bases. CDR3 length: 15 residues. The part of the CDR3 DNA that was read is TGCGCCAGCAGCCAAGATTCAGGGTACGCAGATACG. Translated: CASSQDSGYADT. The CDR3, in full, reads CASSQDSGYADTQYF.

Concerning this clone: The read terminates 3 residues ahead of where the CDR3 ends, so the germline J gene completes it. The chain links TRBV19 to TRBJ1-2, with TRBD1 matching 8 bases. The CDR3 sequence is 13 residues long. Per the germline V gene, CDR1 is LNHDA and CDR2 is SQIVND (reference sequence). Unmatched junction bases numbered 10, after V lost 10 bases and J lost 6 bases. CDR3 sequence reads: CATSQGARDGYTF. The covered CDR3 bases are TGTGCCACCTCCCAGGGGGCAAGGGATGGC.

Worth noting for this clone: The observed sequence ends 3 residues before the CDR3 terminus, with the missing tail filled in from the germline J gene. The J gene is TRBJ1-5, the V gene TRBV10-2; 9 nucleotides match TRBD1. The length of the CDR3 is 14 residues. In germline, CDR1 is WSHSY, CDR2 SAAADI. Trimming removed 6 bases from V and 6 bases from J; junction bases left unmatched: 6. The CDR3 bases that were read are TGCGCCAGCAGCCTCACAGGGGGCGGTCAGCCC. This codes for CASSLTGGGQP. The whole CDR3 is CASSLTGGGQPQHF.

Worth noting for this clone: The CDR3 is cut off 3 residues early in the read; its end comes from the germline J gene. The chain has TRBV30 and TRBJ2-2; 8 positions match TRBD2. The CDR3 covers 14 residues. Per the germline V gene, CDR1 is GTSNPN and CDR2 is SVGIG (reference sequence). The part of the CDR3 DNA that was read is TGTGCCTGCCTAGGGGAAAGCGGGGGCTCAAAG. Protein product: CACLGESGGSK. The CDR3 as a whole reads CACLGESGGSKLFF.

Points on this clone: The read falls 3 residues short of the CDR3 end, and the missing part is taken from the germline J gene. The chain joins TRBV29-1 to TRBJ2-7; 7 bases match TRBD1. This CDR3 region has 13 residues. Germline-derived CDR1 and CDR2 are SQVTM and ANQGSEA. Trimming removed 6 bases from V and 6 bases from J; junction bases left unmatched: 11. CDR3 loop: CSVGADRAGEQYF. The CDR3 bases that were read are TGCAGCGTGGGAGCAGACAGGGCTGGCGAG.

On this clone itself: Coverage ceases 3 residues before the CDR3 finishes, and the germline J gene fills in the end. The chain couples TRBV30 to TRBJ1-2; D not resolved. Trimming cost V 3 bases and J 7 bases, with 9 bases left between them. Germline V gene data show CDR1 as GTSNPN and CDR2 as SVGIG (reference sequence). The CDR3 has 11 amino acids. The CDR3 sequence is CAWRVRSGYTF. CDR3 DNA (partial): TGTGCCTGGAGGGTGAGGTCTGGC. Based on the CDR3 plus reference TRBV30 and TRBJ1-2, the full variable domain is SQTIHQWPATLVQPVGSPLSLECTVEGTSNPNLYWYRQAAGRGLQLLFYSVGIGQISSEVPQNLSASRPQDRQFILSSKKLLLSDSGFYLCAWRVRSGYTFGSGTRLTVV.

With respect to this clone: The CDR3 end is not reached by the read, which stops 3 residues before it; the germline J gene fills it in. The rearrangement uses TRBV5-1 and TRBJ2-3, with TRBD1 matching over 9 bases. CDR3 size: 15 residues. The junction had 4 bases not matched to a gene; V was cut back by 3 bases and J by 2 bases. Germline CDR1 reads SGHRS; CDR2 reads YFSETQ. The covered CDR3 bases are TGCGCCAGCAGCTCCCGGGACAGGGACACAGATACG. Translating gives CASSSRDRDTDT. The whole CDR3 reads CASSSRDRDTDTQYF.

Points on this clone: The read comes to an end 3 residues before the CDR3 does, leaving the germline J gene to fill in the end. The J gene is TRBJ2-7, the V gene TRBV7-2; unclear D gene. The CDR3 is 14 amino acids. Trimming cost V 1 base and J 5 bases, with 12 bases left between them. Germline assignment: CDR1 SGHTA and CDR2 FQGNSA. The CDR3 sequence is CASSLDRVAHEQYF. The covered CDR3 bases are TGTGCCAGCAGCTTAGATAGGGTCGCCCACGAG.

A note on this clone: Sequencing ends 3 residues short of the CDR3 end; the germline J gene provides the rest. The chain couples TRBV20-1 to TRBJ2-1; possibly TRBD1 for D (6 bases). This CDR3 contains 15 residues. The germline V gene encodes CDR1 DFQATT and CDR2 SNEGSKA (reference sequence). Trimming pared 3 bases from V and 1 base from J, leaving 13 bases between. CDR3 region: CSASRQVGSYNEQFF. The DNA read from the CDR3 is TGCAGTGCTAGTCGACAGGTTGGATCCTACAATGAG.

Incomplete CDR3 DNA: TGTGCCAGCAGTTACTCCGCAGGGGTCGGT. Residues: CASSYSAGVG. The full CDR3 protein reads CASSYSAGVGQYF. The genes are TRBV6-2 or TRBV6-3 and TRBJ2-4; D may be TRBD1 (6 bases). The read halts 3 residues ahead of the CDR3 end, with the missing end drawn from the germline J gene. The CDR3 has 13 residues. Germline V gene lookup returns CDR1 MNHEY and CDR2 SVGEGT.

A note on this clone: Sequencing ends 3 residues short of the CDR3 end; the germline J gene provides the rest. The chain employs TRBV19 and TRBJ2-4; the D gene is possibly TRBD1 (6 bases). The V gene's germline CDR1 is LNHDA and CDR2 SQIVND (reference sequence). CDR3 size: 15 residues. CDR3 DNA (partial): TGTGCCAGTAGCATACGCGGCAGGGACAACTATGGT. Translating it yields CASSIRGRDNYG. The CDR3 reads in full as CASSIRGRDNYGQYF.

The chain's CDR3 is CASSAGGGQPQHF. The DNA read from the CDR3 is TGTGCCAGCAGTGCAGGGGGAGGGCAGCCC. The chain uses TRBV6-4 and TRBJ1-5; 7 bases are a match to TRBD1. The read gets to within 3 residues of the CDR3 end, and the germline J gene fills in the rest. This CDR3 region has 13 residues. Per the germline V gene, CDR1 is MRHNA and CDR2 is SNTAGT. The ends lost 4 bases at V and 7 bases at J; junction bases unmatched: 4.

Comments on this clone: From the germline J gene comes the end of the CDR3, since the read stops 3 residues before it. Within the sample, other DNA sequences also encode this same CDR3. J is TRBJ1-2 and V is TRBV5-6; TRBD1 is a possible D gene (5 bases). Germline V lookup: CDR1 SGHDT, CDR2 YYEEEE. CDR3 size: 13 residues. The CDR3 region is CASSQGLAGVYTF. CDR3 DNA, as far as it was read: TGTGCCAGCAGCCAAGGACTAGCGGGGGTT.

As regards this clone: The sequenced fragment ends 3 residues before the CDR3 boundary, so the rest is inferred from the germline J gene. The chain couples TRBV7-9 to TRBJ2-7; a possible D gene is TRBD2 (5 bases). V lost 4 bases and J 4 bases, leaving 8 bases between the germline ends. From germline, CDR1 is SEHNR and CDR2 FQNEAQ (reference sequence). This CDR3 has 12 amino acids. The CDR3 is CASSYGVYEQYF. The covered CDR3 bases are TGTGCCAGCAGCTACGGGGTTTACGAG.

As to this clone: The read ends 3 residues before the CDR3 terminus; that terminus is restored from the germline J gene. The chain links TRBV20-1 to TRBJ1-5; a weak D match, TRBD1 (6 bases). The germline gives CDR1 DFQATT, CDR2 SNEGSKA (reference sequence). V was shortened by 6 bases and J by 4 bases, with 16 bases between the two germline ends. The CDR3 is 14 amino acids. The DNA read from the CDR3 is TGCAGTGCCGAAAGGGGGGGGGCGAATCAGCCC. This sequence encodes CSAERGGANQP. The CDR3 reads in full as CSAERGGANQPQHF.

Regarding this clone: The read falls 3 residues short of the CDR3 end, and the missing part is taken from the germline J gene. This chain joins TRBV19 and TRBJ1-1, with 8 bases that match TRBD1. The CDR3 contains 13 residues. CDR1 and CDR2 from the germline V gene are LNHDA and SQIVND (reference sequence). V trimming: 8 bases; J trimming: 1 base; junction bases outside the gene matches: 3. The CDR3: CASGDRRNTEAFF. The part of the CDR3 DNA that was read is TGTGCCAGTGGGGACAGGCGGAACACTGAA. The full variable domain, with the rest looked up from reference TRBV19 and TRBJ1-1, is DGGITQSPKYLFRKEGQNVTLSCEQNLNHDAMYWYRQDPGQGLRLIYYSQIVNDFQKGDIAEGYSVSREKKESFPLTVTSAQKNPTAFYLCASGDRRNTEAFFGQGTRLTVV.

To note about this clone: The read halts 3 residues ahead of the CDR3 end, with the missing end drawn from the germline J gene. The chain carries TRBV6-2 or TRBV6-3 and TRBJ1-2; 7 nucleotides agree with TRBD1. The CDR3 has 12 residues. Germline lookup yields CDR1 MNHEY and CDR2 SVGEGT. Incomplete CDR3 DNA: TGTGCCAGCAGTTATGGAGGGGGCGGC. It translates to CASSYGGGG. The complete CDR3 protein is CASSYGGGGYTF.

Turning to this clone: The CDR3 end is not reached by the read, which stops 3 residues before it; the germline J gene fills it in. The chain recombines TRBV7-3 with TRBJ2-5; 12 positions agree with TRBD1. The V gene's germline CDR1 is SGHTA and CDR2 FQGTGA. The CDR3 runs 14 residues. Trimming removed 8 bases from V and 4 bases from J; junction bases left unmatched: 5. The chain's CDR3 is CASSGTGGRETQYF. The covered CDR3 bases are TGTGCCAGCTCCGGGACAGGGGGCCGAGAGACC.

A note on this clone: The missing CDR3 end, 3 residues past where the read stops, is filled in from the germline J gene. The rearrangement links TRBV14 to TRBJ1-2; D uncertain. Per germline, CDR1 SGHDN and CDR2 FVKESK. The CDR3 runs 15 residues. V lost 0 bases and J lost 0, with 8 bases in between. The part of the CDR3 DNA that was read is TGTGCCAGCAGCCAAGAGGGCCGTACTAACTATGGC. Translated, it gives CASSQEGRTNYG. The CDR3 in full is CASSQEGRTNYGYTF.

Comments on this clone: The read falls 3 residues short of the CDR3 end, and the missing part is taken from the germline J gene. This rearrangement joins TRBV7-2 to TRBJ2-2; 7 nucleotides line up with TRBD2. The CDR3 runs 15 residues. Germline CDR1 SGHTA, CDR2 FQGNSA. V shed 7 bases, J shed 2 bases, and the junction held 7 bases outside the gene matches. The covered CDR3 bases are TGTGCCAGCAAACCCGGCGGGGGTAACACCGGGGAG. It specifies CASKPGGGNTGE. The full CDR3 protein reads CASKPGGGNTGELFF. Supplemented by reference TRBV7-2 and TRBJ2-2, the full variable domain reads GAGVSQSPSNKVTEKGKDVELRCDPISGHTALYWYRQSLGQGLEFLIYFQGNSAPDKSGLPSDRFSAERTGGSVSTLTIQRTQQEDSAVYLCASKPGGGNTGELFFGEGSRLTVL.

About this clone itself: The sequence runs out 3 residues before the end of the CDR3; the remainder is reconstructed from the germline J gene. J is TRBJ2-1 and V is TRBV20-1; tentative D call: TRBD2 (6 bases). The CDR3 has 13 residues. The V gene's germline CDR1 is DFQATT and CDR2 SNEGSKA (reference sequence). V dropped 1 base and J dropped 9 bases, with 13 bases sitting between them. The CDR3 is CSARGLRAGEQFF. The sequenced CDR3 bases are TGCAGTGCTAGAGGGCTTCGAGCGGGTGAG.

With regard to this clone: With the read ending 3 residues before the CDR3 end, the germline J gene is used to fill in that end. The genes are TRBV12-3 or TRBV12-4 and TRBJ2-2, with 9 bases lining up with TRBD1. V gave up 7 bases and J gave up 4 bases; unmatched junction bases: 10. The CDR3 covers 16 residues. The CDR3 loop is CASTRNRGRGTGELFF. CDR3 DNA, as far as it was read: TGTGCCAGCACCAGAAACAGGGGGCGAGGCACCGGGGAG.

To note about this clone: The CDR3 goes on 3 residues after the read ends, and that part is filled in from the germline J gene. This sequence joins TRBV20-1 and TRBJ2-1, with 13 bases lining up with TRBD2. V dropped 1 base and J dropped 3; count of bases not matched to a gene: 3. Germline-derived CDR1 and CDR2 are DFQATT and SNEGSKA (reference sequence). This CDR3 contains 16 residues. CDR3 protein: CSARARTSGSYNEQFF. The covered CDR3 bases are TGCAGTGCTAGAGCCCGGACTAGCGGGAGCTACAATGAG.